This TCR beta chain was identified in a study of vaccination effects on CD4 cells after COVID-19. For the study at large: The median interval between the second dose and post-vaccine sampling was 72 days.

Germline V lookup: CDR1 WSHSY, CDR2 SAAADI. Trimming removed 5 bases at V and 0 bases at J, with 14 bases between. The CDR3 is 16 residues long. TCRdb's copy holds only in-frame clones and misses some; the assay was immunoSEQ multiplex PCR. The repertoire consists of approximately 83,000 clones, with roughly 73% occurring once and the leading ten covering about 1%. About this clone itself: The antigen remains unidentified.

Sequencing followed a ViraFEST assay step that expanded antigen-specific CD4+ T cells with viral peptide pools. An approximately ten-day culture period preceded the isolation of CD4+ T cells. Everyone in the study got two shots of either the BNT162b2 or mRNA-1273 vaccine. Cultures got half-medium changes with IL-2 on days 3 and 7. The chain carries TRBV10-2 and TRBJ1-3, with a possible D match to TRBD1 (5 bases). The sample consisted of CD4+ T cells from PBMCs cultured with HCoV-OC43 spike peptides, taken after COVID-19 vaccination. The subset denotes: HCoV-OC43 spike overlapping peptide pool stimulation. The sequence was obtained from a human donor who received a COVID-19 vaccine. The CDR3 here is CASSRTGGGSGNTIYF. CDR3 nucleotides: TGCGCCAGCAGTCGAACAGGCGGAGGCTCTGGAAACACCATATATTTT.